This record concerns one T cell receptor (beta chain) sequence. Its matching antigen is unknown. This CDR3 is 13 amino acids long. V shed 1 base and J shed 9 bases, with 10 bases lying between them. The sample providers were healthy Caucasian people from Russia, aged about 6 to 95. This record comes from a study of blood T cells in healthy people across ages. Overall study results and limits: Researchers deemed the diversity estimates from one million T cells underestimates. Getting older went along with TCR beta diversity per million T cells dropping roughly linearly.

Through a sample-barcoded 5' primer and a J-beta primer mix, a second PCR was run for about 6 to 12 cycles. MiXCR was run by TCRdb on the 5' RACE reads, yielding one entry per CDR3 protein. The table has roughly 2 million distinct CDR3 sequences, around half seen once. The sample was blood. The J gene is TRBJ2-1, the V gene TRBV12-3 or TRBV12-4; D possibly corresponds to TRBD1 (5 bases). This sequence originates from a woman between 40 and 55 years old in good health. The CDR3: CASSLGQRIEQFF. CDR3 DNA: TGTGCCAGCAGTTTAGGACAGAGGATTGAGCAGTTCTTC.